This T cell receptor (beta chain) is drawn from a study of T cell responses to AZD1222 COVID-19 vaccine. Study-wide points: Only a handful of AZD1222 recipients, more than 5 in all, had baseline seropositivity. Reportedly, close to half of spike-specific TCRs are directed against unmutated variant regions. Most donors were white British and more were female, and clonal diversity was possibly underestimated.

The length of the CDR3 is 15 residues. The V gene's germline CDR1 is LGHNA and CDR2 YSLEER. V gave up 0 bases and J gave up 7 bases; unmatched junction bases: 5. Using immunoSEQ multiplex PCR, the repertoire was profiled, and TCRdb retains in-frame clones only, with some absent. Among approximately 150,000 clones listed, around 93% were seen once. About this clone: Antigen unknown.

The gene calls are TRBV4-3 and TRBJ1-4, with TRBD1 matching 7 bases. This TCR was recovered from an adult in good health. This sample comprised peripheral blood, obtained on day 0 of AZD1222 vaccination. CDR3 region: CASSQEGGWGEKLFF. The CDR3 nucleotides read TGCGCCAGCAGCCAAGAAGGGGGCTGGGGTGAAAAACTGTTTTTT.